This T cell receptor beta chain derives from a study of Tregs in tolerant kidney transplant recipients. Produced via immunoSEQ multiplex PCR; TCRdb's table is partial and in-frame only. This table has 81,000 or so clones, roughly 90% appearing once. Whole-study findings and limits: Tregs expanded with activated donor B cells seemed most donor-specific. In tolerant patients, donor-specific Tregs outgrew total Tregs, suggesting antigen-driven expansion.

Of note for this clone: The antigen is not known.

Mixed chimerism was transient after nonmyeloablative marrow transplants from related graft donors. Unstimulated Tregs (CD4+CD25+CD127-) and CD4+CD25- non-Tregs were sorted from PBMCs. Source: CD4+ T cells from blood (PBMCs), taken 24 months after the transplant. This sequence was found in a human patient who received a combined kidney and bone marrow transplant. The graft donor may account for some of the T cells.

The chain's CDR3 is CASSQTGLANEYTDTQYF. CDR3 sequence (DNA): TGTGCCAGCAGCCAGACGGGACTAGCCAACGAATACACAGATACGCAGTATTTT. The chain uses TRBV5-5 and TRBJ2-3, with 9 bases that match TRBD2. The CDR3 extends over 18 amino acids. Looked up from germline, CDR1 is SGHKS and CDR2 is YYEKEE (reference sequence). V dropped 4 bases and J dropped 2; count of bases not matched to a gene: 14.